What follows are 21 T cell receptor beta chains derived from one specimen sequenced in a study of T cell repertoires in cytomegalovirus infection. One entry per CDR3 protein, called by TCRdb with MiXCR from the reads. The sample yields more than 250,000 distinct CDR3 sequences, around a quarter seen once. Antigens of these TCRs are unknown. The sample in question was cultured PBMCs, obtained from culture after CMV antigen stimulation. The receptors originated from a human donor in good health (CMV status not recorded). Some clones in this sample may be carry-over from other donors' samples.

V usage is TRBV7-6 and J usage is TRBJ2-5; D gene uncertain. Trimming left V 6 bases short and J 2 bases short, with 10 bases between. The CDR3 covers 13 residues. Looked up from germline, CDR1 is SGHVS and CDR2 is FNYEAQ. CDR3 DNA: TGTGCCAGCAGTTCTATAATTCAAGAGACCCAGTACTTC. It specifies CASSSIIQETQYF.

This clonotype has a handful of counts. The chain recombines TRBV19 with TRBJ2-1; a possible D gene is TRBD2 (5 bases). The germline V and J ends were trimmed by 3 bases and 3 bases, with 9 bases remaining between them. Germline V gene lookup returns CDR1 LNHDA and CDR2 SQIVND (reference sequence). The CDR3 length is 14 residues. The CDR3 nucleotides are TGTGCCAGTAGTATGATCGGGAACTACAATGAGCAGTTCTTC. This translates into CASSMIGNYNEQFF.

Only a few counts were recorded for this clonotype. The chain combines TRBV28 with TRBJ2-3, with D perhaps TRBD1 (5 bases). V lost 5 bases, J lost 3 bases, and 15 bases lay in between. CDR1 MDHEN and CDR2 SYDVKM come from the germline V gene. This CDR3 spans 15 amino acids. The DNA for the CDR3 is TGTGCCAGCAGTGGGGTGGGGCTATGGACAGATACGCAGTATTTT. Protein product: CASSGVGLWTDTQYF.

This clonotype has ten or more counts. In nucleotides, the CDR3 is TGTGCCAGCAGCCAAAACGACAGGGGGAAGCCTGAAGCTTTCTTT. Translated, it gives CASSQNDRGKPEAFF. The V gene is TRBV7-9, the J gene TRBJ1-1, with TRBD1 matching over 9 bases. Losses at the gene ends were 5 bases for V and 6 bases for J; bases not matched to a gene: 10. The CDR3 runs to 15 residues. Germline loops: CDR1 SEHNR, CDR2 FQNEAQ (reference sequence).

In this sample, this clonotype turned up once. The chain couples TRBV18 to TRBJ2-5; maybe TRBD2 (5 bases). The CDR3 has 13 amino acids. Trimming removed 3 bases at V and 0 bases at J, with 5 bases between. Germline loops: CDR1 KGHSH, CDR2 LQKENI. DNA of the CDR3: TGTGCCAGCTCACCCGGGAACCAAGAGACCCAGTACTTC. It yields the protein CASSPGNQETQYF.

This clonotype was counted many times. The CDR3 bases are TGTGCCAGCAGCCCCGAGGGAGGTAACTCAAAAGAGACCCAGTACTTC. As protein: CASSPEGGNSKETQYF. The chain uses TRBV12-3 or TRBV12-4 and TRBJ2-5; tentative D call: TRBD2 (6 bases). The V and J ends lost 6 bases and 3 bases respectively, with 20 bases between them. This CDR3 comprises 16 residues.

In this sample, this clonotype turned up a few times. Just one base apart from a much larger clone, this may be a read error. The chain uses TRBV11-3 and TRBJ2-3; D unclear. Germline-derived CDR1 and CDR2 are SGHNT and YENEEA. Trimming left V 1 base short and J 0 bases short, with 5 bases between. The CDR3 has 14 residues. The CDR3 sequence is CASSLVASTDTQYF. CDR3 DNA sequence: TGTGCCAGCAGCTTAGTGGCGAGCACAGATACGCAGTATTTT.

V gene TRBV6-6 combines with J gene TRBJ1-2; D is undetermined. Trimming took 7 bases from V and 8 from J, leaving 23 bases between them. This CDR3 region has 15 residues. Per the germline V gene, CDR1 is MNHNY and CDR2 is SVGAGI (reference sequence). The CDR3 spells CASTPVQPGERGYTF. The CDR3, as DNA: TGTGCCAGCACACCAGTCCAGCCTGGGGAAAGGGGCTACACCTTC.

CDR3 nucleotide sequence: TGTGCCAGTACCCCCCAAAAGGGGAGGCCAGATACGCAGTATTTT. Residues: CASTPQKGRPDTQYF. The gene calls are TRBV19 and TRBJ2-3; tentatively, D is TRBD2 (6 bases). Trimming took off 7 bases at V and 4 bases at J, with 18 bases between the two ends. This CDR3 spans 15 amino acids. CDR1 and CDR2 from the germline V gene are LNHDA and SQIVND (reference sequence).

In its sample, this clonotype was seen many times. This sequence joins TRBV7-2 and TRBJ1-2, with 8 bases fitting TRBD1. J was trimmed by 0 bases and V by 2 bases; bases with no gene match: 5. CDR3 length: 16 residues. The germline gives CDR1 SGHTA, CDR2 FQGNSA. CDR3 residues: CASSLIGQGANYGYTF. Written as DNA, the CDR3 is TGTGCCAGCAGCTTAATAGGACAGGGAGCTAACTATGGCTACACCTTC.

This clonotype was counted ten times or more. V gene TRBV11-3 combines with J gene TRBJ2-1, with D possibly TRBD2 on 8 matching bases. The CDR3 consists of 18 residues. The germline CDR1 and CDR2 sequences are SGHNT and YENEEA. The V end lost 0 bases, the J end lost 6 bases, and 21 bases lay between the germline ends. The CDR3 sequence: CASSLDQGGTSSLNEQFF. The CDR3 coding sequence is TGTGCCAGCAGCTTAGACCAGGGGGGGACTAGTAGCCTCAATGAGCAGTTCTTC.

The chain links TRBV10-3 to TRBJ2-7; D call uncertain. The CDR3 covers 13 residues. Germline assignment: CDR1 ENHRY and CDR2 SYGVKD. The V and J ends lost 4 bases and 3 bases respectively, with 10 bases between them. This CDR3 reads CAISVISDYEQYF. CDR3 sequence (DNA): TGTGCCATCAGTGTTATATCCGACTACGAGCAGTACTTC.

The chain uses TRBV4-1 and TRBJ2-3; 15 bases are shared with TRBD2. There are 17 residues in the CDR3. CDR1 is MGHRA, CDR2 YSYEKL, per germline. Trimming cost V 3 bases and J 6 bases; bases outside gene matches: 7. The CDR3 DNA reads TGCGCCAGCAGCCACCTTGGGACTAGCGGGAGGCCGGATACGCAGTATTTT. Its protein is CASSHLGTSGRPDTQYF.

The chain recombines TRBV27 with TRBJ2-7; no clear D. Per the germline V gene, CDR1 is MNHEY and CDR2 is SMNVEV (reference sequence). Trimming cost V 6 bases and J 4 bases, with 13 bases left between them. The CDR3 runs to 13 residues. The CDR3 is CASRVLEGYEQYF. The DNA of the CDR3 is TGTGCCAGCAGAGTTTTGGAAGGATACGAGCAGTACTTC.

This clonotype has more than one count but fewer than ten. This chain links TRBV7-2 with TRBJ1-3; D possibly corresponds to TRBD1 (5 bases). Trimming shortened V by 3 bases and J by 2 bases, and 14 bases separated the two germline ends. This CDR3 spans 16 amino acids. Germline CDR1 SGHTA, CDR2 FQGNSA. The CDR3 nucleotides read TGTGCCAGCAGCTTTATGCAGGGAATAACTGGAAACACCATATATTTT. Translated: CASSFMQGITGNTIYF.

This CDR3 reads CASSYGDGFSGNTIYF. CDR3 nucleotide sequence: TGTGCCAGCAGTTACGGTGACGGTTTTTCTGGAAACACCATATATTTT. The chain recombines TRBV6-6 with TRBJ1-3; D gene uncertain. Germline V gene sequence: CDR1 MNHNY, CDR2 SVGAGI (reference sequence). Between the trimmed V and J ends, which lost 2 bases and 1 base, there was a span of 12 bases. This CDR3 has 16 amino acids.

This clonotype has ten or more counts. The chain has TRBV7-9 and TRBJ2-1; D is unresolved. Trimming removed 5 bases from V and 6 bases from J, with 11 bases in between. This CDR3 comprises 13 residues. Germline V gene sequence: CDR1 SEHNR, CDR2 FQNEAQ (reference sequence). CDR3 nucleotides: TGTGCCAGCAGCCCGTCGGACCCCAATGAGCAGTTCTTC. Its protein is CASSPSDPNEQFF.

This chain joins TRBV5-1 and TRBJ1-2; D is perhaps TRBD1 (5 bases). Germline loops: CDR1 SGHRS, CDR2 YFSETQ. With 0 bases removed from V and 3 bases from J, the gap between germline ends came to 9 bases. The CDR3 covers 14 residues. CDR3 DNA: TGCGCCAGCAGCTTGGGGGGCCTTGACTATGGCTACACCTTC. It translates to CASSLGGLDYGYTF.

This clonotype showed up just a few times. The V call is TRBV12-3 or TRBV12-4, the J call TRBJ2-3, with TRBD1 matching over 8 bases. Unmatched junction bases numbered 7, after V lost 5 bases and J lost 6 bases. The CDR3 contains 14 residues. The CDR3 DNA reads TGTGCCAGCAGTCGCACAGGGGGTCAGGATACGCAGTATTTT. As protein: CASSRTGGQDTQYF.

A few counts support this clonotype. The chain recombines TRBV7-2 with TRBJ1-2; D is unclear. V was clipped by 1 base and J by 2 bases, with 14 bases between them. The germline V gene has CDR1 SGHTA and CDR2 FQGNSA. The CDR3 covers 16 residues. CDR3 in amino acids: CASSLDPGTWNYGYTF. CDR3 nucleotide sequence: TGTGCCAGCAGCTTAGATCCCGGAACCTGGAACTATGGCTACACCTTC.

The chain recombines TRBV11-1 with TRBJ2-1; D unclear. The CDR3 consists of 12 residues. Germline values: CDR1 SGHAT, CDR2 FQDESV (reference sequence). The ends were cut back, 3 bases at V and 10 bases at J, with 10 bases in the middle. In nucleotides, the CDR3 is TGTGCCAGCAGCTTCCTTCCCCGGGAGCAGTTCTTC. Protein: CASSFLPREQFF.